The rows below give T cell receptor beta chains drawn from one sample of a study of cytomegalovirus exposure and HLA in healthy donors. Method: immunoSEQ multiplex PCR; TCRdb's copy keeps in-frame clones and lacks some. The sample lists 170,000 or so clones, 80% to 90% occurring once. Sequenced input: PBMCs. The source of these receptors is a girl under 18 in good health and CMV-seropositive. Each CDR3 is given with its conserved first and last residue. The order of the fields is V gene, clone size, D gene, J gene, CDR3 DNA, CDR3 protein. D genes are given only for firm matches. The size field is filled for only some rows; it gives once, few, many or a size class.

V gene: TRBV5-6; clone size: -; D gene: -; J gene: TRBJ1-2; CDR3 DNA: TGTGCCAGCAGCTTAGCAGGGGCCAACTATGGCTACACCTTC; CDR3 protein: CASSLAGANYGYTF
V gene: TRBV29-1; clone size: -; D gene: -; J gene: TRBJ1-2; CDR3 DNA: TGCAGCGTTGAGCCAGGGGTGAGAACGGACTATGGCTACACCTTC; CDR3 protein: CSVEPGVRTDYGYTF
V gene: TRBV2; clone size: -; D gene: TRBD1; J gene: TRBJ2-1; CDR3 DNA: TGTGCCAGCAGCCCGGACAGGGGCAATGAGCAGTTCTTC; CDR3 protein: CASSPDRGNEQFF
V gene: TRBV5-1; clone size: -; D gene: -; J gene: TRBJ2-7; CDR3 DNA: TGCGCCAGCAGCCCGGGGGTTTACGAGCAGTACTTC; CDR3 protein: CASSPGVYEQYF
V gene: TRBV11-1; clone size: few; D gene: TRBD1; J gene: TRBJ2-6; CDR3 DNA: TGTGCCAGCAGTTCCTTCACAGGGGCTGGGGCCAACGTCCTGACTTTC; CDR3 protein: CASSSFTGAGANVLTF
V gene: TRBV7-3; clone size: -; D gene: TRBD1; J gene: TRBJ1-3; CDR3 DNA: TGTGCCAGCAGCTTACAGGGGGGATACTCTGGAAACACCATATATTTT; CDR3 protein: CASSLQGGYSGNTIYF
V gene: TRBV7-3; clone size: -; D gene: -; J gene: TRBJ2-1; CDR3 DNA: TGTGCCAGCAGCTTAAAGGGGGATGAGCAGTTCTTC; CDR3 protein: CASSLKGDEQFF
V gene: TRBV2; clone size: -; D gene: -; J gene: TRBJ2-2; CDR3 DNA: TGTGCCAGCACCACAAGGAACACCGGGGAGCTGTTTTTT; CDR3 protein: CASTTRNTGELFF
V gene: TRBV6-1; clone size: -; D gene: -; J gene: TRBJ2-7; CDR3 DNA: TGTGCCAGCAGTATCAACACGGAGCAGTACTTC; CDR3 protein: CASSINTEQYF
V gene: TRBV5-6; clone size: -; D gene: -; J gene: TRBJ1-6; CDR3 DNA: TGTGCCAGCAGCTTGGGTCAGGTTGGTCCACCCCTCCACTTT; CDR3 protein: CASSLGQVGPPLHF
V gene: TRBV5-1; clone size: -; D gene: -; J gene: TRBJ1-3; CDR3 DNA: TGCGCCAGCAGCTTGGCCGGGGGCTCTGGAAACACCATATATTTT; CDR3 protein: CASSLAGGSGNTIYF
V gene: TRBV9; clone size: -; D gene: -; J gene: TRBJ2-6; CDR3 DNA: TGTGCCAGCAGCGTCGGGGGATCTGGGGCCAACGTCCTGACTTTC; CDR3 protein: CASSVGGSGANVLTF
V gene: TRBV19; clone size: -; D gene: TRBD1; J gene: TRBJ2-7; CDR3 DNA: TGTGCCAGTACAGCATGGGGACAGGGTGCCCACGAGCAGTACTTC; CDR3 protein: CASTAWGQGAHEQYF
V gene: TRBV5-1; clone size: -; D gene: -; J gene: TRBJ2-5; CDR3 DNA: TGCGCCAGCAGCTCGCTAGGGGCGAAACAAGAGACCCAGTACTTC; CDR3 protein: CASSSLGAKQETQYF
V gene: TRBV2; clone size: few; D gene: TRBD1; J gene: TRBJ2-2; CDR3 DNA: TGTGCCAGCAGTCGCGACAGGGGTGGAGAGCCCGGGGAGCTGTTTTTT; CDR3 protein: CASSRDRGGEPGELFF
V gene: TRBV6-5; clone size: once; D gene: -; J gene: TRBJ1-2; CDR3 DNA: TGTGCCAGCAGTTACTCGGTCAGGGAAGGATTTGGCTACACCTTC; CDR3 protein: CASSYSVREGFGYTF
V gene: TRBV19; clone size: -; D gene: -; J gene: TRBJ1-5; CDR3 DNA: TGTGCCAGTAGTATAGATTTCAGATGGGAGGGCAATCAGCCCCAGCATTTT; CDR3 protein: CASSIDFRWEGNQPQHF
V gene: TRBV7-9; clone size: -; D gene: TRBD2; J gene: TRBJ2-1; CDR3 DNA: TGTGCCAGCCTAGGTGGGGGGGGTTACAATGAGCAGTTCTTC; CDR3 protein: CASLGGGGYNEQFF
V gene: TRBV7-8; clone size: -; D gene: TRBD1; J gene: TRBJ2-6; CDR3 DNA: TGTGCCAGCAGCCTCTGGACAGGGTTAAGTTCTGGGGCCAACGTCCTGACTTTC; CDR3 protein: CASSLWTGLSSGANVLTF
V gene: TRBV13; clone size: -; D gene: -; J gene: TRBJ1-2; CDR3 DNA: TGTGCCAGCAGCTTAGGGCGGGGTCATGGCTACACCTTC; CDR3 protein: CASSLGRGHGYTF
V gene: TRBV15; clone size: -; D gene: -; J gene: TRBJ2-2; CDR3 DNA: TGTGCCACCAGCAGAGCCCAGGAAAACACCGGGGAGCTGTTTTTT; CDR3 protein: CATSRAQENTGELFF
V gene: TRBV5-4; clone size: -; D gene: TRBD2; J gene: TRBJ2-3; CDR3 DNA: TGTGCCAGCAGATTGAATTTAGCGGGGGGTACAGATACGCAGTATTTT; CDR3 protein: CASRLNLAGGTDTQYF
V gene: TRBV5-4; clone size: -; D gene: -; J gene: TRBJ2-7; CDR3 DNA: TGTGCCAGCAGCACACCGGACAGCTCCTACGAGCAGTACTTC; CDR3 protein: CASSTPDSSYEQYF
V gene: TRBV28; clone size: -; D gene: -; J gene: TRBJ2-3; CDR3 DNA: TGTGCCAGCAGTTTAGACGGGGCAGATACGCAGTATTTT; CDR3 protein: CASSLDGADTQYF
V gene: TRBV5-1; clone size: -; D gene: TRBD1; J gene: TRBJ1-1; CDR3 DNA: TGCGCCAGCAGCTTCGGGGACAGCCCGATGAACACTGAAGCTTTCTTT; CDR3 protein: CASSFGDSPMNTEAFF
V gene: TRBV2; clone size: few; D gene: TRBD2; J gene: TRBJ2-1; CDR3 DNA: TGTGCCAGCAGTGTTGGGACTAGCTACAATGAGCAGTTCTTC; CDR3 protein: CASSVGTSYNEQFF
V gene: TRBV5-1; clone size: -; D gene: TRBD1; J gene: TRBJ2-2; CDR3 DNA: TGCGCCAGCAGCTTGGAGGGACAGGGTTGGGGCACCGGGGAGCTGTTTTTT; CDR3 protein: CASSLEGQGWGTGELFF
V gene: TRBV5-6; clone size: -; D gene: TRBD1; J gene: TRBJ2-7; CDR3 DNA: TGTGCCAGCAGCTTGGGACAGGGGATCCACGAGCAGTACTTC; CDR3 protein: CASSLGQGIHEQYF
V gene: TRBV4-1; clone size: few; D gene: TRBD1; J gene: TRBJ1-2; CDR3 DNA: TGCGCCAGCAGCAGAGGGACAGGGAGTAACTATGGCTACACCTTC; CDR3 protein: CASSRGTGSNYGYTF
V gene: TRBV2; clone size: once; D gene: -; J gene: TRBJ1-1; CDR3 DNA: TGTGCCAGCGTCGGGGAGGTGAACACTGAAGCTTTCTTT; CDR3 protein: CASVGEVNTEAFF
V gene: TRBV18; clone size: -; D gene: TRBD2; J gene: TRBJ2-3; CDR3 DNA: TGTGCCAGCTCACCAACTAGCGGGGGGGCAGATACGCAGTATTTT; CDR3 protein: CASSPTSGGADTQYF
V gene: TRBV7-6; clone size: -; D gene: -; J gene: TRBJ2-1; CDR3 DNA: TGTGCCAGCACCCCCGACCTGGGACTCGGATACAATGAGCAGTTCTTC; CDR3 protein: CASTPDLGLGYNEQFF
V gene: TRBV19; clone size: -; D gene: -; J gene: TRBJ1-3; CDR3 DNA: TGTGCCAGTAGTTCCGTCGGGTTAGTCTCTGGAAACACCATATATTTT; CDR3 protein: CASSSVGLVSGNTIYF
V gene: TRBV5-1; clone size: once; D gene: -; J gene: TRBJ1-5; CDR3 DNA: TGCGCCAGCCAACAAGAGGGCGGCAATCAGCCCCAGCATTTT; CDR3 protein: CASQQEGGNQPQHF
V gene: TRBV19; clone size: few; D gene: TRBD1; J gene: TRBJ1-4; CDR3 DNA: TGTGCCAGTAGTCTCCCGGGACAGCAAAGTGAAAAACTGTTTTTT; CDR3 protein: CASSLPGQQSEKLFF
V gene: TRBV9; clone size: -; D gene: -; J gene: TRBJ2-7; CDR3 DNA: TGTGCCAGCAGCGCCGGGGGGGACAGGGAAGAATATGAGCAGTACTTC; CDR3 protein: CASSAGGDREEYEQYF
V gene: TRBV19; clone size: -; D gene: -; J gene: TRBJ1-1; CDR3 DNA: TGTGCCAGTAGTATCCGACGACGGGACACTGAAGCTTTCTTT; CDR3 protein: CASSIRRRDTEAFF
V gene: TRBV30; clone size: -; D gene: TRBD1; J gene: TRBJ1-6; CDR3 DNA: TGTGCCTGGAACCCCCCACAGGGGAATTCACCCCTCCACTTT; CDR3 protein: CAWNPPQGNSPLHF
V gene: TRBV5-8; clone size: -; D gene: TRBD2; J gene: TRBJ2-1; CDR3 DNA: TGTGCCAGCATCATCGGGCTAGCGGGGTACAATGAGCAGTTCTTC; CDR3 protein: CASIIGLAGYNEQFF
V gene: TRBV11-2; clone size: -; D gene: TRBD1; J gene: TRBJ1-1; CDR3 DNA: TGTGCCAGCAGCTTAGAGGGACAGGGGTACACTGAAGCTTTCTTT; CDR3 protein: CASSLEGQGYTEAFF
V gene: TRBV11-2; clone size: -; D gene: TRBD1; J gene: TRBJ2-3; CDR3 DNA: TGTGCCAGCATCAAGGACAGGAACACAGATACGCAGTATTTT; CDR3 protein: CASIKDRNTDTQYF
V gene: TRBV27; clone size: -; D gene: TRBD1; J gene: TRBJ2-4; CDR3 DNA: TGTGCCAGCACCACGGGACAGGGGGCTTTGTCCAAAAACATTCAGTACTTC; CDR3 protein: CASTTGQGALSKNIQYF
V gene: TRBV19; clone size: -; D gene: -; J gene: TRBJ1-3; CDR3 DNA: TGTGCCAGTACGGTGGGCGACTCTGGAAACACCATATATTTT; CDR3 protein: CASTVGDSGNTIYF
V gene: TRBV18; clone size: -; D gene: -; J gene: TRBJ1-2; CDR3 DNA: TGTGCCAGCTCCCCGGGACTGGCGATTTTTAACTATGGCTACACCTTC; CDR3 protein: CASSPGLAIFNYGYTF
V gene: TRBV15; clone size: few; D gene: -; J gene: TRBJ1-5; CDR3 DNA: TGTGCCACCAGCAGAGGGAGTACTACAGGCAGACTTAAGGGCAATCAGCCCCAGCATTTT; CDR3 protein: CATSRGSTTGRLKGNQPQHF
V gene: TRBV5-4; clone size: -; D gene: -; J gene: TRBJ1-2; CDR3 DNA: TGTGCCAGCAGCTTGGTGTCAGTTTACGGCTACACCTTC; CDR3 protein: CASSLVSVYGYTF
V gene: TRBV5-4; clone size: -; D gene: -; J gene: TRBJ2-7; CDR3 DNA: TGTGCCAGCAGCTTGGGCAGGGTCCACGAGCAGTACTTC; CDR3 protein: CASSLGRVHEQYF
V gene: TRBV5-6; clone size: -; D gene: TRBD1; J gene: TRBJ1-2; CDR3 DNA: TGTGCCAGCAGCTCGGACAGGGTCTATGGCTACACCTTC; CDR3 protein: CASSSDRVYGYTF
V gene: TRBV10-1; clone size: -; D gene: -; J gene: TRBJ1-2; CDR3 DNA: TGCGCCAGCAGTCCTGGACAGAGCTATGGCTACACCTTC; CDR3 protein: CASSPGQSYGYTF